One sample yielded the 12 T cell receptor beta chains listed below, sequenced in a study of T-cell memory formation after mild COVID-19. TCRdb itself ran the 5' RACE reads through MiXCR, one entry per CDR3 protein. The table has about 250,000 distinct CDR3 sequences, 15% to 19% seen once; the top ten hold 2% to 2.5%. Specimen: PBMCs or a T cell subset sorted from them (not recorded which). The receptors shown here come from an adult woman who had mild COVID-19 (a few samples of this study predate the infection). Cell type and time point are not known.

Only a few counts were recorded for this clonotype. This chain joins TRBV5-1 and TRBJ2-3; TRBD1 matches 9 bases. The germline V gene has CDR1 SGHRS and CDR2 YFSETQ. The CDR3 extends over 13 amino acids. Trimming removed 4 bases from V and 6 bases from J; junction bases left unmatched: 3. The CDR3 loop is CASSPGTGDTQYF. As DNA, the CDR3 is TGCGCCAGCAGCCCCGGGACAGGGGATACGCAGTATTTT.

This clonotype was picked up one time. This chain joins TRBV12-3 or TRBV12-4 and TRBJ2-3; D unclear. CDR3 length: 12 residues. Trimming stripped 6 bases from V and 3 bases from J, with 7 bases between. The CDR3: CASRLWTDTQYF. The CDR3 nucleotides are TGTGCCAGCAGACTTTGGACAGATACGCAGTATTTT.

This clonotype was counted many times. The chain has TRBV4-3 and TRBJ2-2, with no clear D. Trimming removed 0 bases at V and 2 bases at J, with 7 bases between. In germline, CDR1 is LGHNA, CDR2 YSLEER. CDR3 size: 15 residues. CDR3: CASSQEEGNTGELFF. DNA of the CDR3: TGCGCCAGCAGCCAAGAGGAAGGAAACACCGGGGAGCTGTTTTTT.

The rearrangement joins TRBV19 to TRBJ1-5; D uncertain. Trimming left V 5 bases short and J 3 bases short, with 14 bases between. The CDR3 sequence is 15 residues long. The germline gives CDR1 LNHDA, CDR2 SQIVND (reference sequence). The CDR3 sequence: CASSSQAGNNQPQHF. The CDR3 nucleotides are TGTGCCAGTAGTTCCCAGGCGGGGAACAATCAGCCCCAGCATTTT.

CDR3 DNA: TGTGCCAGCTCACCAGAGACAGGGGTGTCGGTGGGAGGCTACACCTTC. Translation gives CASSPETGVSVGGYTF. The chain has TRBV18 and TRBJ1-2, with TRBD1 matching over 8 bases. The CDR3 runs 16 residues. The J segment lost 8 bases and the V segment lost 2 bases, leaving 13 bases of the junction unmatched. Germline V gives CDR1 KGHSH, CDR2 LQKENI.

This clonotype appeared a few times. The chain couples TRBV3-1 to TRBJ2-7; D perhaps matches TRBD1 (6 bases). The ends were cut back, 6 bases at V and 0 bases at J, with 15 bases in the middle. Germline V gene data show CDR1 as LGHDT and CDR2 as YNNKEL (reference sequence). The CDR3 length is 15 residues. CDR3 sequence reads: CASSRQRGSSYEQYF. CDR3 sequence (DNA): TGTGCCAGCAGTCGTCAGAGGGGGAGCTCCTACGAGCAGTACTTC.

The V gene is TRBV20-1, the J gene TRBJ2-5, with D uncertain. Germline V gene data show CDR1 as DFQATT and CDR2 as SNEGSKA (reference sequence). CDR3 length equals 12 residues. Trimming stripped 6 bases from V and 5 bases from J, with 13 bases between. Here the CDR3 reads CSAVPDVETQYF. CDR3 nucleotides: TGCAGTGCCGTACCAGACGTGGAGACCCAGTACTTC.

This clonotype was seen more than once but under ten times. The V and J genes are TRBV7-3 and TRBJ1-2; D is uncertain. The germline V gene has CDR1 SGHTA and CDR2 FQGTGA. Trimming shortened V by 4 bases and J by 3 bases, and 9 bases separated the two germline ends. This CDR3 comprises 13 residues. CDR3 residues: CASSSRPDYGYTF. The CDR3 nucleotides are TGTGCCAGCAGCTCCCGACCGGACTATGGCTACACCTTC.

V usage is TRBV7-8 and J usage is TRBJ1-5, with 8 bases aligning to TRBD1. The germline V gene has CDR1 SGHVS and CDR2 FQNEAQ. The junction had 13 bases not matched to a gene; V was cut back by 7 bases and J by 11 bases. This CDR3 region has 14 residues. The DNA for the CDR3 is TGTGCCAGCACCCTTCAGGGGGCCTCGGGGGCCCAGCATTTT. Protein product: CASTLQGASGAQHF.

This clonotype was recorded a few times. The rearrangement uses TRBV5-1 and TRBJ1-2; D gene uncertain. CDR1 is SGHRS, CDR2 YFSETQ, per germline. The CDR3 runs to 13 residues. Trimming removed 1 base from V and 8 bases from J, with 12 bases in between. The CDR3 DNA is TGCGCCAGCAGCTTGTCCGTTCCTAGCGGCTACACCTTC. This codes for CASSLSVPSGYTF.

This clonotype turned up a few times. V gene TRBV7-9 combines with J gene TRBJ1-3, with 8 bases that match TRBD1. The germline V gene has CDR1 SEHNR and CDR2 FQNEAQ (reference sequence). The CDR3 extends over 15 amino acids. V lost 3 bases, J lost 2 bases, and 3 bases stayed unmatched. The CDR3 nucleotides are TGTGCCAGCAGCTTCAGGGGGCTAACTGGAAACACCATATATTTT. Translated: CASSFRGLTGNTIYF.

Many counts were recorded for this clonotype. J is TRBJ2-1 and V is TRBV5-1; D call uncertain. This CDR3 region has 13 residues. CDR1 SGHRS and CDR2 YFSETQ come from the germline V gene. V lost 0 bases to trimming and J lost 6 bases, with 7 bases between them. CDR3 nucleotide sequence: TGCGCCAGCAGCTTGGCTTCACCCAATGAGCAGTTCTTC. This translates into CASSLASPNEQFF.